One TCR beta chain is described in this entry. Its target is unknown. The sample belongs to a study of T cell clones after liver transplantation. Findings of the study overall: A significant post-transplant drop in circulating graft-donor-reactive CD4 TCRbeta sequences occurred in most of the 8 subjects. Graft donor-reactive T cells may have migrated into the graft rather than being deleted.

Clones were read by immunoSEQ multiplex PCR, and TCRdb kept only the in-frame ones, dropping some. The sample yields tens of thousands of clones, more than 70% seen once. Sequencing used CD4+ T cells from blood, obtained at the 22-month timepoint. The sequence came from a human patient who received a liver transplant. Certain T cells may be donor cells from the graft.

The CDR3, as DNA: TGTGCCAGCAGTTATTCCAAGTTAGGCTACACCTTC. Its translation is CASSYSKLGYTF. The genes are TRBV6-6 and TRBJ1-2; D is uncertain. There are 12 residues in the CDR3. Between the trimmed V and J ends, which lost 3 bases and 8 bases, there was a span of 10 bases. CDR1 MNHNY and CDR2 SVGAGI come from the germline V gene (reference sequence).